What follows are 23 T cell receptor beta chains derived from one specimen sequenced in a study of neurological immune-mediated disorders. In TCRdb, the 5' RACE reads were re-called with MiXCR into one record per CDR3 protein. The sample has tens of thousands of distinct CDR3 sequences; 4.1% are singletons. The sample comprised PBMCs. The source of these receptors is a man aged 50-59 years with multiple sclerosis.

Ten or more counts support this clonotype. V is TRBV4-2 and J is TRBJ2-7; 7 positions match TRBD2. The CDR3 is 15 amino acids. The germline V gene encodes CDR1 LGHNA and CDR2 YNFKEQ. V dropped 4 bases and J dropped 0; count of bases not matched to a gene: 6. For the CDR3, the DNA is TGTGCCAGCAGCCGTTTCCGGGAGGTCTCCTACGAGCAGTACTTC. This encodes CASSRFREVSYEQYF.

Here the CDR3 DNA reads TGTGCCAGCAGCTCCCTGAATTTGGGTGGCTACACCTTC. Translated, it gives CASSSLNLGGYTF. The chain carries TRBV12-3 or TRBV12-4 and TRBJ1-2; D uncertain. This CDR3 is built from 13 residues. V was trimmed by 6 bases and J by 7 bases, leaving 15 bases between them.

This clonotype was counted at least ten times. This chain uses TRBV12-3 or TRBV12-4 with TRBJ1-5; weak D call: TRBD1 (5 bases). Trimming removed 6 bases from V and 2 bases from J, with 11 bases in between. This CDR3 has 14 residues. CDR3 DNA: TGTGCCAGCAGCCCTTCGGGGGGCAATCAGCCCCAGCATTTT. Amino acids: CASSPSGGNQPQHF.

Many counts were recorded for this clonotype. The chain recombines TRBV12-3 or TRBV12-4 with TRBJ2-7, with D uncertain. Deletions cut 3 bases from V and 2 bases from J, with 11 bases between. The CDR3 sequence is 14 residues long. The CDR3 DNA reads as TGTGCCAGCAGTTTCGGGTTATGGGCCTACGAGCAGTACGTC. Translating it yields CASSFGLWAYEQYV.

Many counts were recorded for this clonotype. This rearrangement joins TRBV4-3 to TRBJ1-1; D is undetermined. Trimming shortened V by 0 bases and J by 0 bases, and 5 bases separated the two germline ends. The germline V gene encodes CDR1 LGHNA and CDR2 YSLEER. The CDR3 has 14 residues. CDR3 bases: TGCGCCAGCAGCCAAGATCGGGTGAACACTGAAGCTTTCTTT. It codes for CASSQDRVNTEAFF.

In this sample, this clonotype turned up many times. CDR3 coding DNA: TGTGCCAGCAGTATAAACAGGGGTAAAAAACTGTTTTTT. As protein: CASSINRGKKLFF. The chain combines TRBV7-9 with TRBJ1-4; 7 nucleotides match TRBD1. Germline CDR1 SEHNR, CDR2 FQNEAQ (reference sequence). CDR3 length equals 13 residues. V was clipped by 6 bases and J by 9 bases; unmatched bases: 7.

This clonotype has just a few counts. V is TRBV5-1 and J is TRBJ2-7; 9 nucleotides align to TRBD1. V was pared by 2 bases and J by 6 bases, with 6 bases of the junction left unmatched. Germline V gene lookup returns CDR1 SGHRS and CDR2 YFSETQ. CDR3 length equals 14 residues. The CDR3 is CASSLWGTGSEQYV. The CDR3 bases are TGCGCCAGCAGCTTATGGGGGACAGGGAGCGAGCAGTACGTC.

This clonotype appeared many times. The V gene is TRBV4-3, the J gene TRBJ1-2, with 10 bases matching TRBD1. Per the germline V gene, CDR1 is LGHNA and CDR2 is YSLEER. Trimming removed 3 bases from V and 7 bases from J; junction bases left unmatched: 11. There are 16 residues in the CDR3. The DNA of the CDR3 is TGCGCCAGCAGCCATACATCCGGGACAGGGGTCCGTGGCTACACCTTC. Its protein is CASSHTSGTGVRGYTF.

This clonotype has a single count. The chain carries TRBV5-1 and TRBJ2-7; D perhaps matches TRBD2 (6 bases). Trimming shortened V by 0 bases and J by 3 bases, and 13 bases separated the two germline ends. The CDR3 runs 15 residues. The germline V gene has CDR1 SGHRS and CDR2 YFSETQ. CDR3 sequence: CASSLDRDSFYEQYF. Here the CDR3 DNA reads TGCGCCAGCAGCTTGGACCGGGACTCCTTCTACGAGCAGTACTTC.

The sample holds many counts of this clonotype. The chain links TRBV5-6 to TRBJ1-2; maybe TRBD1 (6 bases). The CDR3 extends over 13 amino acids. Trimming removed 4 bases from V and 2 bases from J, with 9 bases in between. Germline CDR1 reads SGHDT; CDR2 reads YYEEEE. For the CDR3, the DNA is TGTGCCAGCAGCAAGGGGACAAACTATGGCTACACCTTC. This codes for CASSKGTNYGYTF.

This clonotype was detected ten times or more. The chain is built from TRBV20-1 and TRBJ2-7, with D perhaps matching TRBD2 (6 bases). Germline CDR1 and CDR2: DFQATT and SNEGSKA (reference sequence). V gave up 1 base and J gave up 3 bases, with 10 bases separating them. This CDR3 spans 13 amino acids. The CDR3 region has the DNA TGCAGTGCTAGAGCGACGGGAGACTACGAGCAGTACGTC. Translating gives CSARATGDYEQYV.

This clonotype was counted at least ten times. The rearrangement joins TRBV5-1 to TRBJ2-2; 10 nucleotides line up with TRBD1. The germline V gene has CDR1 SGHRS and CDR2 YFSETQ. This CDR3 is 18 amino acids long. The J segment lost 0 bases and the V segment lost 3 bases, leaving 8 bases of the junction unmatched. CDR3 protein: CASSWPGQGITNTGELFF. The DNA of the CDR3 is TGCGCCAGCAGCTGGCCGGGACAGGGGATAACGAACACCGGGGAGCTGTTTTTT.

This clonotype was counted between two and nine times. The chain's CDR3 is CASRSQNQLSYGYTF. The CDR3 nucleotides read TGCGCCAGCAGGTCACAGAACCAACTATCCTATGGCTACACCTTC. The chain joins TRBV5-1 to TRBJ1-2; no clear D. CDR3 length: 15 residues. Trimming removed 5 bases at V and 4 bases at J, with 18 bases between. CDR1 and CDR2 from the germline V gene are SGHRS and YFSETQ.

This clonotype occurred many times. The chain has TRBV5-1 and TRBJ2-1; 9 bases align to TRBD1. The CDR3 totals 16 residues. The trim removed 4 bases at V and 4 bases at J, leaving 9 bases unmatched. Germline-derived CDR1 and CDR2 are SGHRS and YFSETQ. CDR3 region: CASSPYDRGMYNEQFF. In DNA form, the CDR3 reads TGCGCCAGCAGCCCCTACGACAGGGGGATGTACAATGAGCAGTTCTTC.

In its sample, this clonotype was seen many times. For the CDR3, the DNA is TGTGCCAGCAGCCCGCGGACACGGACCTACACCTTC. Protein product: CASSPRTRTYTF. V and J are TRBV7-2 and TRBJ1-2, with a weak D call TRBD1 (5 bases). Germline V lookup: CDR1 SGHTA, CDR2 FQGNSA. The CDR3 spans 12 residues. Trimming left V 5 bases short and J 10 bases short, with 14 bases between.

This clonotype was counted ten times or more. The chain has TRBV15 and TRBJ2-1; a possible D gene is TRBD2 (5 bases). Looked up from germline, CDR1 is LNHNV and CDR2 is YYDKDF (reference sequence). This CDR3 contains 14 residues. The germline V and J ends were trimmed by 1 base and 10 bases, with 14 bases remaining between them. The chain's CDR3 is CATSRGGPKREQFF. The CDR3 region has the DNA TGTGCCACCAGCAGAGGGGGTCCGAAGCGGGAGCAGTTCTTC. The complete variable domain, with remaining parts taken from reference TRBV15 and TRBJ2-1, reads DAMVIQNPRYQVTQFGKPVTLSCSQTLNHNVMYWYQQKSSQAPKLLFHYYDKDFNNEADTPDNFQSRRPNTSFCFLDIRSPGLGDTAMYLCATSRGGPKREQFFGPGTRLTVL.

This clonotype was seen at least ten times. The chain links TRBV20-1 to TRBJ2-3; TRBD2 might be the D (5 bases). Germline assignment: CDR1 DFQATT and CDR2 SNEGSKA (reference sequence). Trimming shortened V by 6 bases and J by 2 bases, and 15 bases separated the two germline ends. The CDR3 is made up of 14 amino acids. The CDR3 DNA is TGCAGTGCCCACAGCCCGGGATACACAGATACGCAGTATTTT. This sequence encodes CSAHSPGYTDTQYF.

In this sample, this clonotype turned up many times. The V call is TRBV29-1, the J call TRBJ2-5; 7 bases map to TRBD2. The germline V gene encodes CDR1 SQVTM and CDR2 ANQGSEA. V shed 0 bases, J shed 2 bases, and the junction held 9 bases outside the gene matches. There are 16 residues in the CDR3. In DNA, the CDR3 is TGCAGCGTTGAAGATTTGTCAGCGGGGAGTCAAGAGACCCAGTACTTC. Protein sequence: CSVEDLSAGSQETQYF.

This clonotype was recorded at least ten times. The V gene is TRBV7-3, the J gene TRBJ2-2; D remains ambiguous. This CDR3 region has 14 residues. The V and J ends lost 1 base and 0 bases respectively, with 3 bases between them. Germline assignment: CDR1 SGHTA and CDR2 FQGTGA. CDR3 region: CASSLISNTGELFF. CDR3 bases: TGTGCCAGCAGCTTAATCTCGAACACCGGGGAGCTGTTTTTT.

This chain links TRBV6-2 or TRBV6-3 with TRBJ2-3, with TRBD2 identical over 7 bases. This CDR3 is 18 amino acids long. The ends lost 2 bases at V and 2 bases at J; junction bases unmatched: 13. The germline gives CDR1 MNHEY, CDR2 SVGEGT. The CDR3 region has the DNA TGTGCCAGCAGTTACGCAAGGCTAGCGGACATATTCACAGATACGCAGTATTTT. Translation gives CASSYARLADIFTDTQYF.

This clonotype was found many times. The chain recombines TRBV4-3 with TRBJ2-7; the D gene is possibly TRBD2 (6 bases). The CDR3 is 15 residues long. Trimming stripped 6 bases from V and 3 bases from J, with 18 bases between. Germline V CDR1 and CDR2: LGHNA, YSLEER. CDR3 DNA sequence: TGCGCCAGCAGTTTCGGGACTGCTTTAGGCTACGAGCAGTACTTC. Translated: CASSFGTALGYEQYF.

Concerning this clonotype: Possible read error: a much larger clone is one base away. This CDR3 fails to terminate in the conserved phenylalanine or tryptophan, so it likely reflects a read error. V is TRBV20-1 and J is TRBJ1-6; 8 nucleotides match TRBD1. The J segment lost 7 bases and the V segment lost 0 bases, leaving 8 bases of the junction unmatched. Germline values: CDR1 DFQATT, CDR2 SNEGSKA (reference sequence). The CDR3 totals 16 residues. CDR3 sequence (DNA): TGCAGTGCTAGAGAAAGACAGGGGTTAAGGAATTCACCCCTCCACTAT. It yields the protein CSARERQGLRNSPLHY.

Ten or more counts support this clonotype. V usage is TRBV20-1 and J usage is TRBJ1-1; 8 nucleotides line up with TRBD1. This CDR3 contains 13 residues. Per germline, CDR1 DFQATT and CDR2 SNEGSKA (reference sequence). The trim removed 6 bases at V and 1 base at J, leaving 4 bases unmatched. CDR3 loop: CSAHGTGNTEAFF. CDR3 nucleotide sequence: TGCAGTGCCCACGGGACAGGGAACACTGAAGCTTTCTTT.